Reported below is one TCR beta chain. The data originate from a study of blood T cell repertoires in COVID-19. Study as a whole: The study drew acute and convalescent COVID-19 samples from the United States, Italy and Spain. T cells, B-cell-depleted T cells, or PBMCs supplied cDNA or gDNA.

With V trimmed by 7 bases and J by 0 bases, 5 bases remained unmatched. This CDR3 spans 15 amino acids. Germline V gives CDR1 SNHLY, CDR2 FYNNEI. How the authors handled the data: Estimates of nucleated cell counts were drawn from the amplification of reference gene primers. Assay: immunoSEQ multiplex PCR; the TCRdb copy retains only in-frame clones and omits some. The DNA gave D and trimming, while V, J and clone size come from that table. The profile shows around 99,000 clones, 75% to 85% of them singletons. Sequenced material: peripheral blood. The chain combines TRBV2 with TRBJ1-5; 8 nucleotides align to TRBD1. The origin of this receptor is a woman aged 80 or over with active or convalescent COVID-19. The CDR3 sequence: CASKQGGYSNQPQHF. In DNA, the CDR3 is TGTGCCAGCAAACAGGGGGGATATAGCAATCAGCCCCAGCATTTT. Full variable domain (remainder filled in from reference TRBV2 and TRBJ1-5): EPEVTQTPSHQVTQMGQEVILRCVPISNHLYFYWYRQILGQKVEFLVSFYNNEISEKSEIFDDQFSVERPDGSNFTLKIRSTKLEDSAMYFCASKQGGYSNQPQHFGDGTRLSIL.